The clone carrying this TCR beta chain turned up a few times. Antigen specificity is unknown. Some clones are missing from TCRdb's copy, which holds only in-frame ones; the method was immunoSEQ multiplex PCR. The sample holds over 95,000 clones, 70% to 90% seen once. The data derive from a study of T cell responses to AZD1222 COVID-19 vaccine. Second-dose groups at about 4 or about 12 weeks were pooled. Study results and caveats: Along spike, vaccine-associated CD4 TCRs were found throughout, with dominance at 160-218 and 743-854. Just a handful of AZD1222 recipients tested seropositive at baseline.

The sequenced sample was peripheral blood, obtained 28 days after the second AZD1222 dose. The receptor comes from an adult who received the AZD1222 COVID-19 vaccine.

The CDR3, as DNA: TGTGCCAGCAGCTTAAGTAGGGGTCCCTCCTACGAGCAGTACTTC. Protein product: CASSLSRGPSYEQYF. This rearrangement joins TRBV7-9 to TRBJ2-7, with D possibly being TRBD1 (5 bases). Between the trimmed V and J ends, which lost 2 bases and 0 bases, there was a span of 11 bases. The CDR3 totals 15 residues. Germline lookup yields CDR1 SEHNR and CDR2 FQNEAQ (reference sequence). Drawing the rest from reference TRBV7-9 and TRBJ2-7, the complete variable domain is DTGVSQNPRHKITKRGQNVTFRCDPISEHNRLYWYRQTLGQGPEFLTYFQNEAQLEKSRLLSDRFSAERPKGSFSTLEIQRTEQGDSAMYLCASSLSRGPSYEQYFGPGTRLTVT.